This T cell receptor beta chain was documented in a study of blood T cell repertoires in COVID-19. The germline CDR1 and CDR2 sequences are LNHNV and YYDKDF (reference sequence). CDR3 size: 16 residues. Trimming removed 2 bases at V and 4 bases at J, with 17 bases between. In the original workflow: Researchers report that nucleated cell counts were estimated from reference gene primer amplification. Produced via immunoSEQ multiplex PCR; TCRdb's table is partial and in-frame only. That table is the source of V, J and clone size, and D and trimming were worked out from the DNA. This sample has 100,000 to 150,000 clones; about 89% occur once, and the top ten carry around 18%.

This sequence was found in a man aged 50 or older with active or convalescent COVID-19. This sequence joins TRBV15 and TRBJ1-1, with a tentative D call TRBD1 (5 bases). Sequencing input: peripheral blood. The DNA for the CDR3 is TGTGCCACCAGCAGACCCCTGGGGGGGGGAGGCACTGAAGCTTTCTTT. Protein: CATSRPLGGGGTEAFF.